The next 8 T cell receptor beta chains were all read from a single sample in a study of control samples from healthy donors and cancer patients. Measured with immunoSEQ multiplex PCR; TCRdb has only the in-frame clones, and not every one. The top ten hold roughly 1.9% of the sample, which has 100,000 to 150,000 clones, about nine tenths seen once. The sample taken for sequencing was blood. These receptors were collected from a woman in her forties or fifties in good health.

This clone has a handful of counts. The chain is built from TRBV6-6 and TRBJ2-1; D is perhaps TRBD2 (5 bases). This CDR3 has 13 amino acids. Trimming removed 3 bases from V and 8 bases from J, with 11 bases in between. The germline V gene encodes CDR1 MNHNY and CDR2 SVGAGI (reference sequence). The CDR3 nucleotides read TGTGCCAGCAGTTATAGGGAGACCGATGAGCAGTTCTTC. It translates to CASSYRETDEQFF.

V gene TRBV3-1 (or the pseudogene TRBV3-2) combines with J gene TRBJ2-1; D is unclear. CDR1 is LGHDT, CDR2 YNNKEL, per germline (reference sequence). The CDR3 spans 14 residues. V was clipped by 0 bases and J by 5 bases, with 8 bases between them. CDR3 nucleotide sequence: TGTGCCAGCAGCCAAGATCCCACAGACAATGAGCAGTTCTTC. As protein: CASSQDPTDNEQFF.

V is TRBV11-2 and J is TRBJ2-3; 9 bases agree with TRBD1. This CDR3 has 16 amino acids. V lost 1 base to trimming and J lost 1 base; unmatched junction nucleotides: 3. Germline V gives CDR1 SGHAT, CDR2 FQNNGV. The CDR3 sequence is CASSLGRDRGTDTQYF. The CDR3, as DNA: TGTGCCAGCAGCTTAGGCCGGGACAGGGGCACAGATACGCAGTATTTT.

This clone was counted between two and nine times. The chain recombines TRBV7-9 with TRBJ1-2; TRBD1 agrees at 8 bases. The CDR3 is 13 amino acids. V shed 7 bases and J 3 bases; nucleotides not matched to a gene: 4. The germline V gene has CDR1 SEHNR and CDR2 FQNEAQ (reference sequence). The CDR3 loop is CASTKTGDYGYTF. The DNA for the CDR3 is TGTGCCAGCACGAAGACAGGGGACTATGGCTACACCTTC.

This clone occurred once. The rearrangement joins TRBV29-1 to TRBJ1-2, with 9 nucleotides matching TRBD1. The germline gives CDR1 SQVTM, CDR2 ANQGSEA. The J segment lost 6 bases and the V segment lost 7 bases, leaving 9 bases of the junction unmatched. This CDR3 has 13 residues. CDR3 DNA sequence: TGCAGCGCAGGACAGGGGATGTCTCATGGCTACACCTTC. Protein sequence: CSAGQGMSHGYTF. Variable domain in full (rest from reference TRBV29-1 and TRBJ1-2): SAVISQKPSRDICQRGTSLTIQCQVDSQVTMMFWYRQQPGQSLTLIATANQGSEATYESGFVIDKFPISRPNLTFSTLTVSNMSPEDSSIYLCSAGQGMSHGYTFGSGTRLTVV.

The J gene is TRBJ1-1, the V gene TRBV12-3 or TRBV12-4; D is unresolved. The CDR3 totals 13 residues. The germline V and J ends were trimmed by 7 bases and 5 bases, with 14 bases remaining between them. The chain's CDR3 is CASTLLFGTEAFF. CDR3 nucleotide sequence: TGTGCCAGCACCCTTCTGTTTGGGACTGAAGCTTTCTTT.

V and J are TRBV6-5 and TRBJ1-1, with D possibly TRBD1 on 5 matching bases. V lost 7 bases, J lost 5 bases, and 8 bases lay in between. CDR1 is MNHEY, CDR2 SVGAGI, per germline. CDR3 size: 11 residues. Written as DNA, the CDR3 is TGTGCCAGCAACTGGGGGACTGAAGCTTTCTTT. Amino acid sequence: CASNWGTEAFF.

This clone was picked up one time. For the CDR3, the DNA is TGTGCCAGTATGCCGAGCTCTGGAAACACCATATATTTT. Protein: CASMPSSGNTIYF. The chain uses TRBV19 and TRBJ1-3; no definite D call. CDR1 is LNHDA, CDR2 SQIVND, per germline (reference sequence). Trimming removed 7 bases from V and 0 bases from J, with 7 bases in between. The CDR3 sequence is 13 residues long.